This TCR beta chain was observed in a study of cytomegalovirus exposure and HLA in healthy donors. PCR was performed using 60 Vbeta and 13 Jbeta primers. The data were produced by immunoSEQ multiplex PCR, yet TCRdb's version contains in-frame clones alone and is incomplete. The table shows 150,000 to 200,000 clones, with roughly two thirds occurring only once. A word on this clone: Its antigen is unknown.

Study-wide points: Across donors, presence/absence analyses took sequencing depth to be roughly uniform. Common viral pathogens seemed to be connected with several of the most significant clusters, according to a later analysis. In a later analysis, across HLA loci, associated TCR counts were highest for DRB1, lowest for HLA-C.

This CDR3 has 16 residues. Germline CDR1 SGHRS, CDR2 YFSETQ. With 4 bases clipped from V and 1 base from J, the junction kept 8 bases outside the gene matches. The J gene is TRBJ2-5, the V gene TRBV5-1; 9 nucleotides agree with TRBD2. The source material was PBMCs. This clonotype was obtained from a middle-aged woman in good health and CMV-seropositive. CDR3 sequence (DNA): TGCGCCAGCAGCCCCGGGATAGCGGGGGCCCAAGAGACCCAGTACTTC. Residues: CASSPGIAGAQETQYF.